The clone carrying this TCR beta chain was detected only a few times. RNA was extracted from bulk tissue without any cell sorting. This non-tumor lung sample came from over 3 cm beyond the tumor edge. TCRbeta libraries were built with three rounds of nested PCR, modified from ARM-PCR. TCRdb ran MiXCR on the multiplex PCR reads and lists one entry per CDR3 protein. Here the sample spans 60,000 to 65,000 distinct CDR3 sequences, more than 55% being singletons. These data are taken from a study of tumor and adjacent non-tumor tissue in lung cancer. The CDR3 sequence is 15 residues long. CDR1 SGHDT and CDR2 YYEEEE come from the germline V gene. V gave up 1 base and J gave up 5 bases, with 15 bases separating them.

The sample was distant non-tumor lung tissue. This sequence originates from an older man with non-small cell lung cancer. The chain uses TRBV5-6 and TRBJ2-5; D remains ambiguous. Here the CDR3 DNA reads TGTGCCAGCAGCTTGATGGGTGGGTGGCGGGAGACCCAGTACTTC. It codes for CASSLMGGWRETQYF. The whole variable domain, filled in from reference TRBV5-6 and TRBJ2-5, reads DAGVTQSPTHLIKTRGQQVTLRCSPKSGHDTVSWYQQALGQGPQFIFQYYEEEERQRGNFPDRFSGHQFPNYSSELNVNALLLGDSALYLCASSLMGGWRETQYFGPGTRLLVL.